This T cell receptor (beta chain) was sequenced for a study of blood T cell repertoires in COVID-19. This clone appeared a few times. CDR3 length: 16 residues. The germline V gene encodes CDR1 GTSNPN and CDR2 SVGIG (reference sequence). V lost 5 bases and J lost 8; bases outside the gene matches: 18. TCRdb's copy holds only in-frame clones and misses some; the assay was immunoSEQ multiplex PCR. The sample lists around 340,000 clones, 65% to 85% occurring once. The TCR sequence derives from a man aged 30 to 45 with active or convalescent COVID-19. This chain connects TRBV30 to TRBJ1-2, with 9 bases fitting TRBD1. Source material: peripheral blood. The CDR3 is CAWDGDYTGGREGYTF. CDR3 DNA: TGTGCCTGGGATGGGGACTACACAGGGGGCCGAGAGGGCTACACCTTC.